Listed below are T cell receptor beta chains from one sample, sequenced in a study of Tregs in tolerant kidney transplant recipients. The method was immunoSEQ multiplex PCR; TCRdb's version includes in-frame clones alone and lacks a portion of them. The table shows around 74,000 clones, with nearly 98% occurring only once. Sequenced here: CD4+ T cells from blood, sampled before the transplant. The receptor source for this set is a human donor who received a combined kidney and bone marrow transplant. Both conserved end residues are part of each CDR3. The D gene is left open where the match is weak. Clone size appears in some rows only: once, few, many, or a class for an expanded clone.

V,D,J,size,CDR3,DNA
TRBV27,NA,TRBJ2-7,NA,CASSKLRTYEQYF,TGTGCCAGCAGTAAACTACGAACCTACGAGCAGTACTTC
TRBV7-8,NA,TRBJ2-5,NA,CASSLARLGETQYF,TGTGCCAGCAGCTTAGCCCGGCTAGGAGAGACCCAGTACTTC
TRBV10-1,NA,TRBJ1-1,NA,CASSESNPQGVFTEAFF,TGCGCCAGCAGTGAGTCGAACCCGCAGGGTGTATTTACTGAAGCTTTCTTT
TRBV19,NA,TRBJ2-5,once,CASSIRGTYQETQYF,TGTGCCAGTAGTATACGGGGGACTTACCAAGAGACCCAGTACTTC
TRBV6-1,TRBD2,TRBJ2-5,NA,CASSGTTARETQYF,TGTGCCAGCAGCGGGACTACCGCCAGAGAGACCCAGTACTTC
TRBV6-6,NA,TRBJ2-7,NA,CASSRRDSSYEQYF,TGTGCCAGCTCCAGGCGGGACAGCTCCTACGAGCAGTACTTC
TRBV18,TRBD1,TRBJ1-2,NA,CASSLRTGTLHYGYTF,TGTGCCAGCTCACTTCGGACAGGGACTCTCCACTATGGCTACACCTTC
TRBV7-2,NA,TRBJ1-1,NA,CASSLRVGSSTEAFF,TGTGCCAGCAGCCTGAGGGTCGGTTCGAGCACTGAAGCTTTCTTT
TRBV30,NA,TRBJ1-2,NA,CAWRVQWSYGYTF,TGTGCCTGGAGGGTACAGTGGTCCTATGGCTACACCTTC
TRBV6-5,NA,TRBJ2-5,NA,CASRLLGGQGETQYF,TGTGCCAGCAGACTCTTAGGGGGTCAGGGAGAGACCCAGTACTTC
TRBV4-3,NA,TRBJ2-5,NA,CASSQAGHPDRETQYF,TGCGCCAGCAGCCAAGCGGGACACCCGGACCGAGAGACCCAGTACTTC
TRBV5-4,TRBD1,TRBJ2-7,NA,CASSLGTRGQGLYEQYF,TGTGCCAGCAGCTTGGGTACCCGCGGACAGGGTCTCTACGAGCAGTACTTC
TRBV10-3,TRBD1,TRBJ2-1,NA,CAISELSGQGLYNEQFF,TGTGCCATCAGTGAGTTATCAGGACAGGGTCTATACAATGAGCAGTTCTTC
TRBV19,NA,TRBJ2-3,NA,CASRPTGRGGKDTQYF,TGTGCCAGCCGCCCCACCGGGCGGGGCGGGAAGGATACGCAGTATTTT
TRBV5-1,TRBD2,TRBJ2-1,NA,CASSLRLAGGPGSYNEQFF,TGCGCCAGCAGCCTCCGACTAGCGGGAGGGCCGGGTTCCTACAATGAGCAGTTCTTC
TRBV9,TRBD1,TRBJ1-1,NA,CASSVVDRVQAFF,TGTGCCAGCAGCGTAGTGGACAGGGTTCAAGCTTTCTTT
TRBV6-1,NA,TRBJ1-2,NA,CASREVAGSSGYTF,TGTGCCAGCAGGGAAGTGGCAGGGTCCTCTGGCTACACCTTC
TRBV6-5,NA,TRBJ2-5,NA,CASSYSTGRETQYF,TGTGCCAGCAGTTATTCTACCGGTCGGGAGACCCAGTACTTC
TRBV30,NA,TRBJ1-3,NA,CAWSVRATSGNTIYF,TGTGCCTGGAGTGTTAGAGCTACCTCTGGAAACACCATATATTTT
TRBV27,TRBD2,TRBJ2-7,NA,CASSFRREPYEQYF,TGTGCCAGCAGTTTTCGGCGGGAGCCTTACGAGCAGTACTTC
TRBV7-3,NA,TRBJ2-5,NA,CASSSTLEGTQYF,TGTGCCAGCAGCTCTACCCTCGAGGGGACCCAGTACTTC
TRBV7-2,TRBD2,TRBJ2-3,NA,CASSTRPPASGGADTQYF,TGTGCCAGCAGCACGCGCCCCCCGGCTAGCGGGGGGGCGGATACGCAGTATTTT
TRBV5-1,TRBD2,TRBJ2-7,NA,CASSPRLAGSYEQYF,TGCGCCAGCAGCCCCCGACTAGCGGGTTCCTACGAGCAGTACTTC
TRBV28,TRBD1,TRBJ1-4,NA,CASSRTGGAKKLFF,TGTGCCAGCAGCCGGACAGGGGGCGCGAAAAAACTGTTTTTT
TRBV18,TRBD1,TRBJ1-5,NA,CASSPIGDRGSNQPQHF,TGTGCCAGCTCACCAATAGGGGACAGGGGTTCCAATCAGCCCCAGCATTTT
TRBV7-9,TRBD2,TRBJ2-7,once,CASSYLSSGAYEQYF,TGTGCCAGCAGCTATCTGTCCAGCGGGGCCTACGAGCAGTACTTC
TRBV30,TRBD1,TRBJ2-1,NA,CAWSANRDRGLFF,TGTGCCTGGAGTGCCAATCGGGACAGGGGGCTCTTCTTC
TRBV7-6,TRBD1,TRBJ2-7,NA,CASSLRPGTGASEQYF,TGTGCCAGCAGCTTACGTCCCGGGACAGGGGCAAGCGAGCAGTACTTC
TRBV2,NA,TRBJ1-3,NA,CASSHGTDYSGNTIYF,TGTGCCAGCAGCCACGGGACGGACTACTCTGGAAACACCATATATTTT
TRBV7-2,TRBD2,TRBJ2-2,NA,CASSPFPGTTNTGELFF,TGTGCCAGCAGCCCGTTTCCCGGGACTACCAACACCGGGGAGCTGTTTTTT
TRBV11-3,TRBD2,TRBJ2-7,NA,CASSLLAGMYEQYF,TGTGCCAGCAGCTTACTAGCGGGAATGTACGAGCAGTACTTC
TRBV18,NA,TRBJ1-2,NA,CASSPDRGYTF,TGTGCCAGCTCGCCTGACAGGGGCTACACCTTC
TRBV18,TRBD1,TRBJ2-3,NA,CASSRGQVRTDTQYF,TGTGCCAGCTCTCGAGGACAGGTCCGCACAGATACGCAGTATTTT
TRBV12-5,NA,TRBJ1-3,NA,CASGLVLEGRSGNTIYF,TGTGCTAGTGGTTTGGTACTCGAGGGCCGCTCTGGAAACACCATATATTTT
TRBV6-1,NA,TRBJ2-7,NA,CASSDRPSYEQYF,TGTGCCAGCAGTGACAGGCCCTCCTACGAGCAGTACTTC
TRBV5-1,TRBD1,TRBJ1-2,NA,CASSTGQGISGYTF,TGCGCCAGCAGCACTGGACAGGGAATCAGTGGCTACACCTTC
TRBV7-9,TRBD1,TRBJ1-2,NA,CASSLATGGTDGYTF,TGTGCCAGCAGCTTAGCGACCGGTGGGACAGATGGCTACACCTTC
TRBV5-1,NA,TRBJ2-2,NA,CASNWAQGSTGELFF,TGCGCCAGCAACTGGGCTCAGGGTAGCACCGGGGAGCTGTTTTTT
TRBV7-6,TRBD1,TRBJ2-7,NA,CASSLAHFRQGLDEQYF,TGTGCCAGCAGCTTAGCCCATTTTAGACAGGGTCTGGACGAGCAGTACTTC